A selection of T cell receptor beta chains follows, all from one sample in a study of T cells after yellow fever vaccination. From the 5' RACE reads, TCRdb called clonotypes with MiXCR, one entry per CDR3 protein. The table records under 550,000 distinct CDR3 sequences, 21% of them present only once. The material sequenced was PBMCs, taken 21 days after the first yellow fever vaccination. These TCRs come from a man younger than 35 who received the YFV17D yellow fever vaccine. Each CDR3 is given without its conserved first and last residue.

j_gene,v_gene,CDR3aa
TRBJ2-2,TRBV3-1,ASTGGPNTGELF
TRBJ2-5,TRBV11-2,ASSLDEGQHQILYQETQY
TRBJ2-3,TRBV15,ATMERVYTDTQY
TRBJ1-5,TRBV4-1,ASSQVAGTDNQPQH
TRBJ2-4,TRBV4-2,ASSLQGPPLGNIQY
TRBJ2-3,TRBV5-1,ASSLFGGANTDTQY
TRBJ1-2,TRBV12-3/TRBV12-4,ASSLTGGSWGYT
TRBJ2-5,TRBV11-2,ASSIGTGRQETQY
TRBJ2-3,TRBV4-2,ASSQGSGGRTDTQY
TRBJ2-5,TRBV9,ASSVGAFRETQY
TRBJ1-2,TRBV4-3,ASSQTQGARGYT